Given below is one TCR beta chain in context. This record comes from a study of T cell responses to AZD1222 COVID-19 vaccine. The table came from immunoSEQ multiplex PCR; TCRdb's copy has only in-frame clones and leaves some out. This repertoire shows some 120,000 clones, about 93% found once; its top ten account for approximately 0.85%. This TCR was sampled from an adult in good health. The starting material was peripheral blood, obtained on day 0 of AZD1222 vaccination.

CDR3 bases: TGTGCCAGTAGTATATTCAGGGATGAAAAACTGTTTTTT. Protein: CASSIFRDEKLFF. This chain connects TRBV19 to TRBJ1-4; D is perhaps TRBD1 (5 bases). CDR3 length equals 13 residues. V was pared by 2 bases and J by 6 bases, with 7 bases between. CDR1 LNHDA and CDR2 SQIVND come from the germline V gene (reference sequence). Full variable domain (rest looked up from reference TRBV19 and TRBJ1-4): DGGITQSPKYLFRKEGQNVTLSCEQNLNHDAMYWYRQDPGQGLRLIYYSQIVNDFQKGDIAEGYSVSREKKESFPLTVTSAQKNPTAFYLCASSIFRDEKLFFGSGTQLSVL.